What follows is one TCR beta chain and its context. Relative to the germline gene, one junction end is altered; a read error may explain this. This sample is part of a study of blood T cell repertoires in COVID-19. Sequenced by immunoSEQ multiplex PCR; TCRdb stores in-frame clones only, minus some. The top ten hold less than 5% of the sample, which has 85,000 to 95,000 clones, 75% to 95% seen once. The germline V gene has CDR1 PRHDT and CDR2 FYEKMQ (reference sequence). CDR3 size: 15 residues. The chain links TRBV13 to TRBJ2-5, with 14 nucleotides matching TRBD2. Source material: peripheral blood. The source of this sequence is a woman aged 50 to 65 in a cohort sampled during active COVID-19. In DNA, the CDR3 is TGTGCCAGCAGCCTTGGACTAGCGGGGGGCCCTAAGGGGGACTTC. Translated: CASSLGLAGGPKGDF.